A selection of T cell receptor beta chains follows, all from one sample in a study of control samples from healthy donors and cancer patients. Assay used: immunoSEQ multiplex PCR; TCRdb lists only in-frame clones, some missing. The top ten clones hold more than 2% of a sample with about 130,000 clones, around 90% of them seen once. The specimen was blood. The receptors originated from a young man in good health. The conserved cysteine and the conserved F or W are not part of the CDR3 here. A D gene is named only where the DNA matches it firmly.

j_call | v_call | d_call | cdr3_aa
TRBJ1-6 | TRBV3-1/TRBV3-2 | . | ASSRSGPLH
TRBJ2-2 | TRBV6-5 | TRBD2 | ASSYRRERTGELF
TRBJ2-3 | TRBV3-1/TRBV3-2 | TRBD1 | ASSLGTGRGGTQY
TRBJ1-5 | TRBV19 | . | ASSITTLGNQPQH
TRBJ2-2 | TRBV5-1 | TRBD2 | ASTSARGGNTGELF
TRBJ2-4 | TRBV7-9 | . | ASSPTLLEGLSKNIQY
TRBJ2-1 | TRBV28 | . | ASSLGTSGEQF
TRBJ2-2 | TRBV11-2 | . | ASTIRVGGTNTGELF
TRBJ1-1 | TRBV2 | . | ASSFSRDTENTEAF
TRBJ2-5 | TRBV28 | TRBD1 | ASSWTATGGETQY
TRBJ1-1 | TRBV11-3 | . | ASSEGYRITEAF
TRBJ1-2 | TRBV5-1 | . | ASAEPGSYGYT
TRBJ1-2 | TRBV6-2/TRBV6-3 | . | ASSYTGPNYGYT
TRBJ2-1 | TRBV10-3 | . | AISESGSSYNEQF
TRBJ2-7 | TRBV3-1/TRBV3-2 | . | ASSQEGSGNYEQY
TRBJ1-1 | TRBV28 | . | AIRDTVGTEAF
TRBJ1-5 | TRBV7-9 | . | ASSAGGQPQH